This TCR beta chain is drawn from a study of cytomegalovirus exposure and HLA in healthy donors. Study-level background: Genetic ancestry analysis placed over 65% of the 400 or so donors that were genotyped in the Caucasian-associated cluster. The study, taken as a whole, reports: When a later analysis was performed, an Asian-associated ancestry cluster reportedly had fewer N-insertions than the approximately 690-donor mean. Clonal expansion was found to be greater in HLA-associated TCR beta chains than in equally common others in a later analysis.

PCR primers comprised 60 Vbeta and 13 Jbeta primers. Authors' data handling: Per a later analysis, the number of unique TCR beta chains was roughly 83 million, of which roughly 10 million were shared. Assay used: immunoSEQ multiplex PCR; TCRdb lists only in-frame clones, some missing. V and J calls and clone size are given by that table; D and trimming were obtained from the DNA. Here the sample spans more than 90,000 clones, over 75% being singletons. The CDR3 consists of 13 residues. J gave up 7 bases and V 7 bases, and 6 bases lay outside the gene matches. In germline, CDR1 is MNHEY, CDR2 SMNVEV (reference sequence). With respect to this clone: Antigen specificity is unknown.

The clonotype comes from a man aged 45-65 years in good health and CMV-seronegative. Specimen: PBMCs. The chain uses TRBV27 and TRBJ2-1; TRBD1 matches at 8 bases. CDR3 sequence (DNA): TGTGCCAGCACTCCCAGGGGGCGGAATGAGCAGTTCTTC. It is translated as CASTPRGRNEQFF.